Listed below are T cell receptor beta chains from one sample, sequenced in a study of STAT5B mutations in CD4+ large granular lymphocyte leukemia. Clones were sequenced by immunoSEQ multiplex PCR, and TCRdb holds only the in-frame ones, with some missing. The sample has about 3,000 clones, about four fifths seen once. Sequenced input: PBMCs. The receptors come from a woman in her seventies with CD4+ T-cell large granular lymphocyte leukemia. CDR3s include the opening cysteine and the closing phenylalanine or tryptophan. The D gene is left open where the match is weak. The size entry is marked missing in some rows and otherwise reads once, few, many or a size class.

medium-sized	TRBV7-7	TRBJ2-5	12	NA	TGTGCCAGCAGCTTCGGTCAAGAGACCCAGTACTTC	CASSFGQETQYF
NA	TRBV27	TRBJ2-3	16	TRBD1	TGTGCCAGCACCTCGGTGGGGGACAGGGTAACAGATACGCAGTATTTT	CASTSVGDRVTDTQYF
NA	TRBV6-5	TRBJ1-2	14	NA	TGTGCCAGCGGCGCTAATTCCCTCAACTATGGCTACACCTTC	CASGANSLNYGYTF
once	TRBV2	TRBJ2-3	17	TRBD2	TGTGCCAGCAGGAGCCCGACTGGCGGGAGGGCCATCGATACGCAGTATTTT	CASRSPTGGRAIDTQYF
NA	TRBV5-1	TRBJ2-5	13	NA	TGCGCCAGCAGTAGTGAGGGCCAAGAGACCCAGTACTTC	CASSSEGQETQYF
NA	TRBV9	TRBJ2-3	14	NA	TGTGCCAGCAGCGTACAGGGGAAGACAGATACGCAGTATTTT	CASSVQGKTDTQYF
few	TRBV6-5	TRBJ1-1	14	NA	TGTGCCAGCAGTTACAGGAGGGTGGGCACTGAAGCTTTCTTT	CASSYRRVGTEAFF
NA	TRBV29-1	TRBJ2-1	15	NA	TGCAGCGCCGGCCAGAGTCTTTTTACCTACAATGAGCAGTTCTTC	CSAGQSLFTYNEQFF
NA	TRBV2	TRBJ1-1	14	NA	TGTGCCAGCAGTGATAGGGGCGCGTGGACTGAAGCTTTCTTT	CASSDRGAWTEAFF
NA	TRBV7-2	TRBJ2-4	17	NA	TGTGCCAGCAGCTTAGGAGGTATACAGATCTCCAAAAACATTCAGTACTTC	CASSLGGIQISKNIQYF
NA	TRBV14	TRBJ1-3	20	NA	TGTGCCAGCAGCCAAGGCGCCCCCGGGGGCAGCTCGAGCTCTGGAAACACCATATATTTT	CASSQGAPGGSSSSGNTIYF
NA	TRBV5-1	TRBJ1-2	15	NA	TGCGCCAGCAGCTTGGCCTGGGGTGGGAGCTATGGCTACACCTTC	CASSLAWGGSYGYTF
few	TRBV12-2	TRBJ1-6	14	NA	TGTGCAAGTCGCTTCTGGGAGGGTAATTCACCCCTCCACTTT	CASRFWEGNSPLHF
NA	TRBV9	TRBJ2-1	14	TRBD2	TGTGCCAGCAGCGCGGGACTAGCGAACAATGAGCAGTTCTTC	CASSAGLANNEQFF
NA	TRBV28	TRBJ2-3	15	TRBD2	TGTGCCAGCAGTATTAGCGGGAGGGCCACAGATACGCAGTATTTT	CASSISGRATDTQYF
few	TRBV7-8	TRBJ2-1	13	NA	TGTGCCAGCAGCTTAGATCAGGGTGATGAGCAGTTCTTC	CASSLDQGDEQFF
NA	TRBV7-2	TRBJ2-5	15	NA	TGTGCCAGCAGCTTAAGTGGGGGGGCCTCGGAGACCCAGTACTTC	CASSLSGGASETQYF
few	TRBV5-1	TRBJ2-5	13	TRBD1	TGCGCCAGCAGAGGGACAGCAAAAGAGACCCAGTACTTC	CASRGTAKETQYF
NA	TRBV30	TRBJ2-6	14	NA	TGTGCCTGGAGTGTTGGCCTCGGGGCCAACGTCCTGACTTTC	CAWSVGLGANVLTF
NA	TRBV6-6	TRBJ2-7	12	NA	TGTGCCAGCAGTGACGACGCGTACGAGCAGTACTTC	CASSDDAYEQYF
NA	TRBV6-6	TRBJ1-4	13	NA	TGTGCCAGCAGTTACCGGCCAAATGAAAAACTGTTTTTT	CASSYRPNEKLFF
NA	TRBV28	TRBJ2-7	14	NA	TGTGCCAGCAGTCCTACCCAGGGGCGATACGAGCAGTACTTC	CASSPTQGRYEQYF
NA	TRBV7-8	TRBJ2-2	17	TRBD2	TGTGCCAGCAGCCTGACAGGGACTAGCGTCCACACCGGGGAGCTGTTTTTT	CASSLTGTSVHTGELFF
NA	TRBV28	TRBJ1-5	14	NA	TGTGCCAGCAGTTTTCCCGACAGGTATCAGCCCCAGCATTTT	CASSFPDRYQPQHF
NA	TRBV7-6	TRBJ2-7	15	TRBD1	TGTGCCAGCAGCTTAGAACAGGGGAGCGCCTACGAGCAGTACTTC	CASSLEQGSAYEQYF
once	TRBV6-1	TRBJ2-6	14	NA	TGTGCCAGCAGTGAATCCTCTGGGGCCAACGTCCTGACTTTC	CASSESSGANVLTF